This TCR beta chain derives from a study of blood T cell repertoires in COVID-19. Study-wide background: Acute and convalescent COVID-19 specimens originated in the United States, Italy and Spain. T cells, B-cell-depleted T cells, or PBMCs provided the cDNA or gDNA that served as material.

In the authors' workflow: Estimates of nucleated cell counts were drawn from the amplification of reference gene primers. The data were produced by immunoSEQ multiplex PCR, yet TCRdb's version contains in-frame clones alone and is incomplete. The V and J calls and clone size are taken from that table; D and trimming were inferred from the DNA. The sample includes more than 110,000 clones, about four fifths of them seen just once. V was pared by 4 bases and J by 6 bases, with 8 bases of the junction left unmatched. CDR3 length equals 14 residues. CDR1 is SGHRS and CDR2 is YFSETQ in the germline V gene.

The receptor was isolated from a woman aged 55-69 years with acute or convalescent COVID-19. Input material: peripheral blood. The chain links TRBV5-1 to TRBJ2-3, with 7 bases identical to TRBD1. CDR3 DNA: TGCGCCAGCAGCCTCGGACAGGTATCGGATACGCAGTATTTT. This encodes CASSLGQVSDTQYF.